This T cell receptor beta chain was recovered during a study of control samples from healthy donors and cancer patients. Details on this clone: One end of the junction is discordant with germline, which a read error may explain.

The repertoire was sequenced with immunoSEQ multiplex PCR; TCRdb's copy has only in-frame clones and lacks some. The top ten hold approximately 15% of the sample, which has roughly 86,000 clones, 91% seen once. The CDR3 runs 14 residues. Germline values: CDR1 KGHSH, CDR2 LQKENI. The sequence was collected from a man aged 25-45 years in good health. This chain links TRBV18 with TRBJ1-1; unclear D gene. Sample: blood. The CDR3 nucleotides are TGTGTCAGCTCACGTACAGCAGGTAACACTGAAGCTTTCTTT. It is translated as CVSSRTAGNTEAFF.